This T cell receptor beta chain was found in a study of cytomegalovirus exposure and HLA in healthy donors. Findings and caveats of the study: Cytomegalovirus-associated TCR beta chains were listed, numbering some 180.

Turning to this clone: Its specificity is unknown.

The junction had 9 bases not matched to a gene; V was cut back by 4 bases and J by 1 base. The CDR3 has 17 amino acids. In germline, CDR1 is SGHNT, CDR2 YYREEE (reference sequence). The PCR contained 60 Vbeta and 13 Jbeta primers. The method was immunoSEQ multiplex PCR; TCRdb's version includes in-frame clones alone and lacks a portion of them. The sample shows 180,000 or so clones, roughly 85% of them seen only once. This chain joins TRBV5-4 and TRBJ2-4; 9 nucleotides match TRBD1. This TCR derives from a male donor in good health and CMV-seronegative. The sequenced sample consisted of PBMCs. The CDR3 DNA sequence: TGTGCCAGCAGCATTACAGGGGGCGGGGGTGCCAAAAACATTCAGTACTTC. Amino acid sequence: CASSITGGGGAKNIQYF.